This T cell receptor (beta chain) was identified during a study of T cells in Graves' hyperthyroidism and ophthalmopathy. As for the study in general: Prior to any treatment, at the point of initial diagnosis, peripheral blood was collected.

Ophthalmopathy cases met thresholds of Clinical Activity Score at least 3, NOSPECS grade at least 4 and duration under 3 months. Cells are PBMCs isolated from about 10 ml of fresh blood. Concerning this clonotype itself: Its antigen is unknown.

Overall study findings and caveats: Progression to ophthalmopathy was predicted a median of 6.5 months early.

The investigators amplified TCR beta CDR3 regions from RNA transcripts. HTBI primers were the set used in a first-round RT-PCR of the TCR CDR3. TCRdb redid the calling of the multiplex PCR reads with MiXCR, one entry per CDR3 protein. The data hold 300,000 to 450,000 distinct CDR3 sequences, with under 20% observed a single time. The CDR3 contains 11 residues. Trimming left V 6 bases short and J 4 bases short, with 9 bases between. Looked up from germline, CDR1 is SQVTM and CDR2 is ANQGSEA. J is TRBJ2-5 and V is TRBV29-1; D unclear. The receptor was derived from a man aged 18 to 29 with Graves' ophthalmopathy. The sample was blood. The CDR3 protein is CSVEVLETQYF. The CDR3 DNA sequence: TGCAGCGTCGAGGTGCTAGAGACCCAGTACTTC.